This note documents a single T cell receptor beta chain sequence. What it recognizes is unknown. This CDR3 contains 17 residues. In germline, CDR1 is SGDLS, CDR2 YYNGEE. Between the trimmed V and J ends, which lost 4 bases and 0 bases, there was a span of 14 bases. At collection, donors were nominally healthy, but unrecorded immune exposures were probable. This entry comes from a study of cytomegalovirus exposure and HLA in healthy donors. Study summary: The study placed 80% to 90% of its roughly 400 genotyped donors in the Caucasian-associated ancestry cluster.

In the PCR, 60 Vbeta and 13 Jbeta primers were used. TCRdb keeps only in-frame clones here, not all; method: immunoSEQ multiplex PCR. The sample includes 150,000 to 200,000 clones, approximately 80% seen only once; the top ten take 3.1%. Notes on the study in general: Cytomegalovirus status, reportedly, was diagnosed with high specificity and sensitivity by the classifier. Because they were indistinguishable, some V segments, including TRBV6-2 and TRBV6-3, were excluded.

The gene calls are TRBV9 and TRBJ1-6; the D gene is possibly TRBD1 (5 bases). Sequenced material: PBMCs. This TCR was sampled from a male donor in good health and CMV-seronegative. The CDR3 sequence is CASSPEQGSSYNSPLHF. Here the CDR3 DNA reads TGTGCCAGCAGCCCAGAGCAGGGCAGCTCCTATAATTCACCCCTCCACTTT.